Following are 25 T cell receptor beta chains from one sample sequenced in a study of blood T cell repertoires in COVID-19. Sequencing used immunoSEQ multiplex PCR; TCRdb keeps in-frame clones, though not all of them. This sample carries 150,000 to 200,000 clones, roughly nine tenths of them seen once, and the ten largest clones take 7%. Material for sequencing was peripheral blood. These receptors originate from a woman older than 75 in a cohort sampled during active or convalescent COVID-19.

The J gene is TRBJ2-2, the V gene TRBV12-3 or TRBV12-4; D gene unclear. The CDR3 is 11 amino acids. Trimming left V 11 bases short and J 3 bases short, with 7 bases between. CDR3 region: CASVDTGELFF. The DNA for the CDR3 is TGTGCCTCGGTCGACACCGGGGAGCTGTTTTTT.

About this clone itself: The sample contains more than one DNA sequence encoding this CDR3. This sequence joins TRBV5-1 and TRBJ2-2; 8 bases agree with TRBD1. With 3 bases clipped from V and 1 base from J, the junction kept 2 bases outside the gene matches. The CDR3 has 15 amino acids. Per germline, CDR1 SGHRS and CDR2 YFSETQ. DNA for the CDR3: TGCGCCAGCAGCTCGGGGACAGGGAACACCGGGGAGCTGTTTTTT. Encoded protein: CASSSGTGNTGELFF.

CDR3 protein: CASSLALSTDTQYF. The CDR3, as DNA: TGTGCCAGCAGCTTAGCTCTTAGCACAGATACGCAGTATTTT. The J gene is TRBJ2-3, the V gene TRBV11-2; no firm D call. This CDR3 is built from 14 residues. The germline V gene has CDR1 SGHAT and CDR2 FQNNGV. V was clipped by 1 base and J by 0 bases, with 5 bases between them.

This sequence joins TRBV7-2 and TRBJ1-2; a weak D match, TRBD1 (5 bases). The germline V gene has CDR1 SGHTA and CDR2 FQGNSA. The CDR3 has 16 amino acids. The germline V and J ends were trimmed by 5 bases and 0 bases, with 16 bases remaining between them. CDR3 coding DNA: TGTGCCAGCAGCCCTAGTCCGGGGGGAGCTAACTATGGCTACACCTTC. Amino acids: CASSPSPGGANYGYTF.

V and J are TRBV7-6 and TRBJ2-2, with TRBD2 matching over 8 bases. With 10 bases clipped from V and 0 bases from J, the junction kept 13 bases outside the gene matches. The CDR3 extends over 17 amino acids. Germline V gene sequence: CDR1 SGHVS, CDR2 FNYEAQ. CDR3 nucleotide sequence: TGTGCCATATTACATGTCCCACTAGCGGCGAACACCGGGGAGCTGTTTTTT. This translates into CAILHVPLAANTGELFF.

The chain employs TRBV24-1 and TRBJ2-1, with TRBD1 matching over 7 bases. After removal of 4 bases from V and 7 bases from J, the junction contained 9 bases not matched to a gene. The CDR3 totals 15 residues. Germline loops: CDR1 KGHDR, CDR2 SFDVKD. CDR3 DNA sequence: TGTGCCACCAGTGACAGGACGACAGGGAAAAATGAGCAGTTCTTC. The encoded protein is CATSDRTTGKNEQFF.

The J gene is TRBJ1-2, the V gene TRBV28; possible D gene TRBD1, 6 bases. This CDR3 region has 14 residues. V lost 4 bases and J 4 bases, leaving 13 bases between the germline ends. Germline V CDR1 and CDR2: MDHEN, SYDVKM. CDR3 DNA: TGTGCCAGCAGTTCTGGGGGCCAGTTCTATGGCTACACCTTC. Amino acids: CASSSGGQFYGYTF.

The CDR3 loop is CASPERDEGAKIYEQYF. The CDR3 DNA reads TGTGCCAGCCCTGAGAGAGATGAGGGGGCGAAGATCTACGAGCAGTACTTC. The rearrangement uses TRBV3-1 (or the pseudogene TRBV3-2) and TRBJ2-7; 7 bases align to TRBD1. Trimming removed 8 bases from V and 3 bases from J; junction bases left unmatched: 19. Germline loops: CDR1 LGHDT, CDR2 YNNKEL (reference sequence). The CDR3 totals 17 residues.

The rearrangement joins TRBV6-1 to TRBJ2-4; D might be TRBD1 (5 bases). V dropped 2 bases and J dropped 15 bases, with 14 bases sitting between them. CDR1 MNHNS and CDR2 SASEGT come from the germline V gene. This CDR3 comprises 12 residues. CDR3 coding DNA: TGTGCCAGCAGTGAAAACAGGCTAAAGGCGTACTTC. Translation: CASSENRLKAYF.

The CDR3 DNA follows: TGTGCCACCAGCAGAAACCGTGGCAGGGTGGATCAGGAGACCCAGTACTTC. Protein: CATSRNRGRVDQETQYF. J is TRBJ2-5 and V is TRBV15; the D gene is possibly TRBD1 (5 bases). V lost 2 bases and J lost 5, with 21 bases in between. The CDR3 sequence is 17 residues long. Germline loops: CDR1 LNHNV, CDR2 YYDKDF (reference sequence).

The chain has TRBV7-2 and TRBJ2-5; tentatively, D is TRBD1 (5 bases). Germline V CDR1 and CDR2: SGHTA, FQGNSA. This CDR3 region has 15 residues. V was clipped by 1 base and J by 3 bases, with 12 bases between them. The CDR3 reads CASSLGGWGKETQYF. The CDR3 DNA sequence: TGTGCCAGCAGCTTAGGGGGTTGGGGCAAAGAGACCCAGTACTTC.

The chain recombines TRBV20-1 with TRBJ2-7; 8 bases are a match to TRBD1. CDR3 size: 13 residues. Germline CDR1 reads DFQATT; CDR2 reads SNEGSKA (reference sequence). The J segment lost 9 bases and the V segment lost 3 bases, leaving 10 bases of the junction unmatched. CDR3 coding DNA: TGCAGTGCTAGTGTCAGGGGGCAGCAGGTGCAGTACGTC. It yields the protein CSASVRGQQVQYV.

This chain uses TRBV2 with TRBJ1-5; 11 nucleotides match TRBD1. V shed 4 bases, J shed 9 bases, and the junction held 5 bases outside the gene matches. This CDR3 comprises 14 residues. The germline V gene encodes CDR1 SNHLY and CDR2 FYNNEI. This chain's CDR3 is CASSVGQGGWPQHF. In DNA form, the CDR3 reads TGTGCCAGCAGTGTGGGACAGGGGGGTTGGCCCCAGCATTTT.

In DNA form, the CDR3 reads TGTGCCAGCAGCTTTAGTTCTGCTATGTTCTTC. Its translation is CASSFSSAMFF. The V gene is TRBV7-8, the J gene TRBJ2-1, with D hard to call. The CDR3 totals 11 residues. Trimming took off 3 bases at V and 15 bases at J, with 12 bases between the two ends. Germline-derived CDR1 and CDR2 are SGHVS and FQNEAQ.

J is TRBJ2-1 and V is TRBV5-1, with TRBD1 matching 10 bases. Germline V gene sequence: CDR1 SGHRS, CDR2 YFSETQ. V gave up 0 bases and J gave up 3 bases; unmatched junction bases: 9. This CDR3 is 18 amino acids long. DNA of the CDR3: TGCGCCAGCAGCTTGGCCACCCGGGGGACAGGGGTCTACAATGAGCAGTTCTTC. It specifies CASSLATRGTGVYNEQFF.

In this sample, this clone turned up once. This chain connects TRBV12-3 or TRBV12-4 to TRBJ1-1; TRBD1 aligns across 7 bases. Trimming took 6 bases from V and 6 from J; bases not matched to a gene: 7. The CDR3 has 13 amino acids. The DNA for the CDR3 is TGTGCCAGCAGCGGTACAGGGGCAGCTGAAGCTTTCTTT. It is translated as CASSGTGAAEAFF.

This clone was seen a few times. The rearrangement joins TRBV19 to TRBJ1-1; D gene unclear. The V end was cut by 4 bases, the J end by 2 bases, with 8 bases between. Germline assignment: CDR1 LNHDA and CDR2 SQIVND (reference sequence). This CDR3 has 13 amino acids. The CDR3 spells CASSTPGNTEAFF. The CDR3 DNA sequence: TGTGCCAGTAGTACTCCGGGAAACACTGAAGCTTTCTTT. Filled out from reference TRBV19 and TRBJ1-1, the complete variable domain reads DGGITQSPKYLFRKEGQNVTLSCEQNLNHDAMYWYRQDPGQGLRLIYYSQIVNDFQKGDIAEGYSVSREKKESFPLTVTSAQKNPTAFYLCASSTPGNTEAFFGQGTRLTVV.

The chain recombines TRBV9 with TRBJ2-3, with 12 bases fitting TRBD2. This CDR3 is built from 17 residues. Germline V gene sequence: CDR1 SGDLS, CDR2 YYNGEE. V shed 0 bases, J shed 3 bases, and the junction held 5 bases outside the gene matches. This CDR3 reads CASSVDPLAGGTDTQYF. The CDR3 nucleotides are TGTGCCAGCAGCGTAGACCCACTAGCGGGAGGTACAGATACGCAGTATTTT.

Remarks on this clone: Germline is not matched at one junction end, which may reflect a read error. The J gene is TRBJ2-3, the V gene TRBV4-1; TRBD1 aligns across 7 bases. The CDR3 runs 13 residues. The germline V gene encodes CDR1 MGHRA and CDR2 YSYEKL. CDR3 amino acids: CASRQEVDRTQYF. For the CDR3, the DNA is TGCGCCAGCAGACAAGAAGTGGACAGGACGCAGTATTTT.

The rearrangement links TRBV6-2 or TRBV6-3 to TRBJ2-5, with 7 bases aligning to TRBD1. CDR3 length equals 14 residues. CDR1 and CDR2 from the germline V gene are MNHEY and SVGEGT. Germline trimming cut 6 bases from V and 3 bases from J; bases unmatched to any gene: 7. The CDR3, as DNA: TGTGCCAGCAGCCCTATAGGACAGGAAGAGACCCAGTACTTC. Its protein product is CASSPIGQEETQYF.

This chain uses TRBV11-2 with TRBJ1-3; D is undetermined. Trimming took 4 bases from V and 4 from J, leaving 11 bases between them. The CDR3 has 14 amino acids. In germline, CDR1 is SGHAT, CDR2 FQNNGV. The CDR3 bases are TGTGCCAGCAGCTCGACCACGCGGGGAAACACCATATATTTT. Its translation: CASSSTTRGNTIYF.

The chain recombines TRBV5-6 with TRBJ2-7, with TRBD1 matching over 8 bases. This CDR3 is 14 amino acids long. Germline CDR1 SGHDT, CDR2 YYEEEE. V was pared by 3 bases and J by 7 bases, with 9 bases of the junction left unmatched. The CDR3 sequence is CASSYPGTGREQYF. CDR3 DNA: TGTGCCAGCAGCTATCCCGGGACAGGTAGGGAGCAGTACTTC.

This chain links TRBV3-1 (or the pseudogene TRBV3-2) with TRBJ1-2; possibly TRBD1 for D (6 bases). The CDR3 length is 13 residues. Trimming removed 1 base from V and 8 bases from J, with 11 bases in between. CDR1 and CDR2 (germline): LGHDT, YNNKEL (reference sequence). The CDR3 coding sequence is TGTGCCAGCAGCCAAGTACAGGGTAACGGCTACACCTTC. The encoded protein is CASSQVQGNGYTF.

V and J are TRBV5-1 and TRBJ2-3; D gene ambiguous. Germline assignment: CDR1 SGHRS and CDR2 YFSETQ. The V gene lost 0 bases and the J gene lost 2 bases, with 7 bases spanning the gap. This CDR3 is 14 amino acids long. The CDR3 coding sequence is TGCGCCAGCAGCTTGGAGCGTACCACAGATACGCAGTATTTT. The encoded protein is CASSLERTTDTQYF.

In its sample, this clone was seen a few times. This chain links TRBV4-1 with TRBJ1-2; TRBD1 matches at 9 bases. V lost 3 bases, J lost 6 bases, and 11 bases stayed unmatched. The CDR3 contains 16 residues. Germline CDR1 and CDR2: MGHRA and YSYEKL. CDR3 sequence reads: CASSQARDRVPHGYTF. The CDR3, as DNA: TGCGCCAGCAGCCAGGCCCGGGACAGGGTTCCTCATGGCTACACCTTC.